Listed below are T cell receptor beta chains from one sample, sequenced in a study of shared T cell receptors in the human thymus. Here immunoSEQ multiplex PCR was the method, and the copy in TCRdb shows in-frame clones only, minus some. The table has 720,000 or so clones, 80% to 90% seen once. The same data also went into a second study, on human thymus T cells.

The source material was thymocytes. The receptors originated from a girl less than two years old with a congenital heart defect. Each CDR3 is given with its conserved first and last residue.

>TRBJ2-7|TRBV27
CASMSTHEQYF
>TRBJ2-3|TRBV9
CASSVGRRGYITDTQYF
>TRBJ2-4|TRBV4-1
CASSQAGLAKNIQYF
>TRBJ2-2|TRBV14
CASSQDWTGQLHYGELFF
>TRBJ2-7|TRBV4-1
CASSQDPTLLTSGGAEGYEQYF
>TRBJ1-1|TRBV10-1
CATSPGGGQGEAFF
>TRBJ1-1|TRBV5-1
CASSLVGLNRGMNTEAFF
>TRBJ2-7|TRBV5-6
CASSQARRGTYEQYF
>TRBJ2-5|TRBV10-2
CASSGNLTVHQETQYF
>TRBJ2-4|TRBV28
CASSRPKKRTVAKNIQYF
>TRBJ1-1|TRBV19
CASSIRGRTNTEAFF
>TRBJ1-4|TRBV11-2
CASSFSPGGEKLFF
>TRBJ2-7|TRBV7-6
CASSGQGNSYEQYF
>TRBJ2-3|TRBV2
CASSGVVSTQYF
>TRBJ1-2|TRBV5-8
CASSWGTGGVDGYTF
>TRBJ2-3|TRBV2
CASSEWGRGTDTQYF
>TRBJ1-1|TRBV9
CASSVGGLSQRGAFF
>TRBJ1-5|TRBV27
CASSSPHGPQHF
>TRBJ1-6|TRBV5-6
CASSSKPDCNSPLHF
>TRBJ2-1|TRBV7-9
CASRPYPGLPNEQFF
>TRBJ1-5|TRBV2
CASSGGDQDQPQHF
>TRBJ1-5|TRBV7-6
CASSLGQGSSNQPQHF
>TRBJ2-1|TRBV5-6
CASSPLGGGRDEQFF
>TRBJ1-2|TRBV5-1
CASSLSGGGYTF
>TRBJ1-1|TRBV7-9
CASSPKSHRGQNTEAFF
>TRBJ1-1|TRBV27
CASRNQGSPSEAFF
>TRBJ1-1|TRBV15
CATSLRVPYTEAFF
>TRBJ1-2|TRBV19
CASSPRSANYGYTF
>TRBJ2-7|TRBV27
CASSLLGTGDEQYF
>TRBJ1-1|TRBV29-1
CSVDRGDTEAFF
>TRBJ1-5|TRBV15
CATRSRDSSNQPQHF
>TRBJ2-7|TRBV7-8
CASSLELARGLYEQYF
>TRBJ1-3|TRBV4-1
CASSQVGSGNTIYF
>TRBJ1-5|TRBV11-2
CASSKDRGDQPQHF
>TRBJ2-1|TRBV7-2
CASSQGLAGILYNEQFF
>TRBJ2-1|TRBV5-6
CASSYRLVGQFF
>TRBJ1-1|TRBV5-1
CASSLGGYAREAFF
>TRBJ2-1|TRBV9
CASSVQGVKPPRKNEQFF
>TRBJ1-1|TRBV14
CASSLAVVQGAVARNTEAFF
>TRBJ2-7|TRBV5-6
CASSLGGSGSYEQYF
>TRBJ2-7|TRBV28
CASSLSGRAYEQYF
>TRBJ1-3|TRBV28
CASSLTPSSGNTIYF
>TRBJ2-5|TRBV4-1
CASSQSWQGKTETQYF
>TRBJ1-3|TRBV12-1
CASSPGIDGTPGNTIYF
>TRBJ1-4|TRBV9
CASSVEDYRATNEKLFF
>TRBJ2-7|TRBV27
CASNYPSHLTDRGEQYF
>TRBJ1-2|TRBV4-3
CASSQVRGRGGYTF
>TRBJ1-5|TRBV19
CASTRTVMWGRNQPQHF
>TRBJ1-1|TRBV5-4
CASPAGENTEAFF
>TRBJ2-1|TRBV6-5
CASSTRVLSDEQFF
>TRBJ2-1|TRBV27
CASSQTRTYNEQFF
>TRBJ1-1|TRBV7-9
CASSDGQGAGYTEAFF
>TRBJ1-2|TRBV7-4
CASSFMPEVRDRGDLLAGYTF
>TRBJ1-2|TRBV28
CASSIANYGYTF